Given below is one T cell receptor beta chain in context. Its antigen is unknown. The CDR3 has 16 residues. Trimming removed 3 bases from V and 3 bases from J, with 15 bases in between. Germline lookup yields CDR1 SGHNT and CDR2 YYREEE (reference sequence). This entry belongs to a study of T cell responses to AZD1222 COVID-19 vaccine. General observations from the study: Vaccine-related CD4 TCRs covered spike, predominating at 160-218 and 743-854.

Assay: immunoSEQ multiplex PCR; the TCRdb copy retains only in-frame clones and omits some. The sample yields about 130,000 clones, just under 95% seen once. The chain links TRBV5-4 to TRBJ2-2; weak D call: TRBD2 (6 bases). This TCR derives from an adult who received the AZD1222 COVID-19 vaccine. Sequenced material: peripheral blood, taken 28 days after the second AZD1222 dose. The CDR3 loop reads CASSSSKAGHTGELFF. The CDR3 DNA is TGTGCCAGCAGCTCCTCAAAGGCGGGGCACACCGGGGAGCTGTTTTTT.